These 9 T cell receptor beta chains were all obtained from the same sample, sequenced in a study of graft-versus-host responses after intestinal transplantation (dated by TCRdb to about 2021). Library creation used the immunoSEQ multiplex PCR assay. In TCRdb, the immuneACCESS table is reduced to in-frame sequences with V and J assigned. These tables do not hold every clone; where another copy was compared, an unresolved V gene accounts for under half, and the others remain unexplained. The sample table shows tens of thousands of clones, and roughly 92% are seen once. The ten largest clonotypes hold around 6.7% of the sample. Sequencing used bone marrow, obtained roughly 780 days after intestinal transplantation. These receptors originate from a human patient who received an intestinal transplant, so some T cells may come from the graft donor.

The chain recombines TRBV11-2 with TRBJ1-1, with unresolved D. The CDR3 consists of 17 residues. With 2 bases removed from V and 1 base from J, the gap between germline ends came to 17 bases. The germline V gene encodes CDR1 SGHAT and CDR2 FQNNGV. CDR3 in DNA: TGTGCCAGCAGCTTACCGGGGTACAGTCGTAGGAACACTGAAGCTTTCTTT. It encodes CASSLPGYSRRNTEAFF.

The chain joins TRBV19 to TRBJ1-6; D gene unclear. Germline CDR1 is LNHDA and CDR2 is SQIVND (reference sequence). The V end lost 3 bases, the J end lost 4 bases, and 13 bases lay between the germline ends. This CDR3 is 16 amino acids long. The CDR3 DNA reads TGTGCCAGTAGTATGACCCTGAGGCAATATAATTCACCCCTCCACTTT. It is translated as CASSMTLRQYNSPLHF.

Worth noting for this clone: The junction departs from germline at one end; a sequencing error may be responsible. In DNA, the CDR3 is TGTGCCAGCAGCTTATCTAGCCCCACCTCCTTCGAGCAGTACTTC. It is translated as CASSLSSPTSFEQYF. This rearrangement joins TRBV7-6 to TRBJ2-7, with D perhaps TRBD2 (5 bases). CDR1 is SGHVS, CDR2 FNYEAQ, per germline. The CDR3 runs to 15 residues.

V usage is TRBV12-5 and J usage is TRBJ2-7, with TRBD1 identical over 9 bases. Germline V lookup: CDR1 LGHNT, CDR2 FRNRAP. The junction had 7 bases not matched to a gene; V was cut back by 2 bases and J by 5 bases. The CDR3 runs to 15 residues. CDR3 sequence (DNA): TGTGCTAGTGGTTTGACGGGACAGGGTAGCAACGAGCAGTACTTC. Encoded protein: CASGLTGQGSNEQYF.

The rearrangement joins TRBV6-6 to TRBJ1-4; tentatively, D is TRBD1 (6 bases). This CDR3 has 15 residues. Germline assignment: CDR1 MNHNY and CDR2 SVGAGI (reference sequence). Trimming took off 4 bases at V and 5 bases at J, with 14 bases between the two ends. CDR3 bases: TGTGCCAGCAGTTCCCCGAAGGGGGGGAATGAAAAACTGTTTTTT. The encoded protein is CASSSPKGGNEKLFF.

The V gene is TRBV14, the J gene TRBJ1-2; TRBD1 agrees at 9 bases. Trimming took 3 bases from V and 7 from J; bases not matched to a gene: 9. The germline V gene encodes CDR1 SGHDN and CDR2 FVKESK. The CDR3 has 15 residues. The CDR3 DNA reads as TGTGCCAGCAGCCAGTTCCGGGACAGGGTTGGTGGCTACACCTTC. Its translation: CASSQFRDRVGGYTF. Together with reference TRBV14 and TRBJ1-2, the CDR3 gives the full variable domain: EAGVTQFPSHSVIEKGQTVTLRCDPISGHDNLYWYRRVMGKEIKFLLHFVKESKQDESGMPNNRFLAERTGGTYSTLKVQPAELEDSGVYFCASSQFRDRVGGYTFGSGTRLTVV.

V gene TRBV12-5 combines with J gene TRBJ1-3, with D possibly being TRBD1 (6 bases). Germline V lookup: CDR1 LGHNT, CDR2 FRNRAP. This CDR3 has 16 amino acids. The V gene lost 3 bases and the J gene lost 0 bases, with 12 bases spanning the gap. The CDR3 sequence is CASGLETGFSGNTIYF. Written as DNA, the CDR3 is TGTGCTAGTGGTTTAGAAACAGGGTTCTCTGGAAACACCATATATTTT.

The chain links TRBV12-5 to TRBJ2-7, with 7 nucleotides matching TRBD1. Losses at the gene ends were 1 base for V and 1 base for J; bases not matched to a gene: 7. This CDR3 has 16 residues. Germline lookup yields CDR1 LGHNT and CDR2 FRNRAP. CDR3 sequence: CASGLAVLQGSYEQYF. The CDR3 DNA is TGTGCTAGTGGTTTGGCCGTATTACAGGGGTCCTACGAGCAGTACTTC.

This chain joins TRBV2 and TRBJ1-5; D may be TRBD1 (5 bases). CDR1 and CDR2 from the germline V gene are SNHLY and FYNNEI. The CDR3 is made up of 19 amino acids. Trimming removed 1 base at V and 5 bases at J, with 24 bases between. CDR3 bases: TGTGCCAGCAGTGAAGTTTTTTCGGTTGACAGAGAAGGGCATCAGCCCCAGCATTTT. It translates to CASSEVFSVDREGHQPQHF.